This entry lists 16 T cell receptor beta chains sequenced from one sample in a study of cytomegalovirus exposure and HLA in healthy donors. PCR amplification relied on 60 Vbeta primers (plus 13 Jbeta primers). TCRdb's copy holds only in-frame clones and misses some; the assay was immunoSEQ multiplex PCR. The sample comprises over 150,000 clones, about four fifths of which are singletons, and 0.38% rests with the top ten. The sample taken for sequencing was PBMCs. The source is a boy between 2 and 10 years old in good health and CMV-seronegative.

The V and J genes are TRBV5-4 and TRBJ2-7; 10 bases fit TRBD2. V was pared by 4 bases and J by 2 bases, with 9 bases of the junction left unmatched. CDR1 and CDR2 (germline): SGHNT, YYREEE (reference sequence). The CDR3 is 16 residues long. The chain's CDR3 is CASSRGTSGDPYEQYF. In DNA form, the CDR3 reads TGTGCCAGCAGCCGGGGAACTAGCGGGGACCCCTACGAGCAGTACTTC.

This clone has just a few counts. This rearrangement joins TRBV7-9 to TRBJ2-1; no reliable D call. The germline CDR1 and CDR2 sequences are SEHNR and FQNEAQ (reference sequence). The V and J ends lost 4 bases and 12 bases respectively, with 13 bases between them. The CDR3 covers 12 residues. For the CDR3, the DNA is TGTGCCAGCAGCTCCTGGGCCGTGGCGCAGTTCTTC. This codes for CASSSWAVAQFF.

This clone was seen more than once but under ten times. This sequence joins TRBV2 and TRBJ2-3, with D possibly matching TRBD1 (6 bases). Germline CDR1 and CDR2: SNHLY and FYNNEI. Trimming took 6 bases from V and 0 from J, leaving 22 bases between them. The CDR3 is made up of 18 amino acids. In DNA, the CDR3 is TGTGCCAGCAGGGACGGACTCTGGGGGACACTAAGCACAGATACGCAGTATTTT. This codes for CASRDGLWGTLSTDTQYF.

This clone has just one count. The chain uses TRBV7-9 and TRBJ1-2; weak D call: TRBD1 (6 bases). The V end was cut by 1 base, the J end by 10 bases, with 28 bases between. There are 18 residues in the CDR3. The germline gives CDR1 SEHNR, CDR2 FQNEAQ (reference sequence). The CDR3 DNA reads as TGTGCCAGCAGCTTAGTTCAAGTTTATGTTGGACAGTCATCGCACTACACCTTC. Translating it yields CASSLVQVYVGQSSHYTF. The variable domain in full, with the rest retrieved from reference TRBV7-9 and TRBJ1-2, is DTGVSQNPRHKITKRGQNVTFRCDPISEHNRLYWYRQTLGQGPEFLTYFQNEAQLEKSRLLSDRFSAERPKGSFSTLEIQRTEQGDSAMYLCASSLVQVYVGQSSHYTFGSGTRLTVV.

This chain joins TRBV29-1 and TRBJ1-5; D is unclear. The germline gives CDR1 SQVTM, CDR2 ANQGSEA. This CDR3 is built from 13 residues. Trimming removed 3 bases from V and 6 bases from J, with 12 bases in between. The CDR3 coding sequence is TGCAGCGTTGAGGTCCAGGCGGGTCAGCCCCAGCATTTT. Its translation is CSVEVQAGQPQHF.

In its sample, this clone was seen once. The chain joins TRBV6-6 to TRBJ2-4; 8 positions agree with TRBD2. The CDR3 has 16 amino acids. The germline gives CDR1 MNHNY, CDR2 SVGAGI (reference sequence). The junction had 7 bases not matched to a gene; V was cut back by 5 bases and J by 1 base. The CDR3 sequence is CASSPGRVRAKNIQYF. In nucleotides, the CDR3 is TGTGCCAGCAGTCCCGGGAGGGTTAGGGCCAAAAACATTCAGTACTTC.

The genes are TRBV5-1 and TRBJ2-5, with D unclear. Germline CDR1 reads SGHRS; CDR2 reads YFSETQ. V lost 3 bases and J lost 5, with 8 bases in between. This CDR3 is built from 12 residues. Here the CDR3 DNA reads TGCGCCAGCAGCTCGTCCCGGGAGACCCAGTACTTC. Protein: CASSSSRETQYF.

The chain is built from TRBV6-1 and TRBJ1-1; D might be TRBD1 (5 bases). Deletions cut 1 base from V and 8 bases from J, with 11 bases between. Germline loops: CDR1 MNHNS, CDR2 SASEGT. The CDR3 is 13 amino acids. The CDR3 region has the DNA TGTGCCAGCAGTGAAGTAATTCGGACAGAAGCTTTCTTT. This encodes CASSEVIRTEAFF.

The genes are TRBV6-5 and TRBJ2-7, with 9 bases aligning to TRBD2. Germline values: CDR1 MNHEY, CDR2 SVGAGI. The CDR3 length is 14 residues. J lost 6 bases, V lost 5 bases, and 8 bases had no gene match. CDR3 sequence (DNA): TGTGCCAGCAGTGCCCGGACTAGCGAGGGCGAGCAGTACTTC. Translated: CASSARTSEGEQYF.

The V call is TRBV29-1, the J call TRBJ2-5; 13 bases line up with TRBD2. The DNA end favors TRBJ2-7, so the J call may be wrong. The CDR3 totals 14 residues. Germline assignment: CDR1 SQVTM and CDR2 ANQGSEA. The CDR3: CSAELAGGPYEQYF. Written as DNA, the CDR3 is TGCAGCGCCGAACTAGCGGGAGGGCCTTACGAGCAGTACTTC.

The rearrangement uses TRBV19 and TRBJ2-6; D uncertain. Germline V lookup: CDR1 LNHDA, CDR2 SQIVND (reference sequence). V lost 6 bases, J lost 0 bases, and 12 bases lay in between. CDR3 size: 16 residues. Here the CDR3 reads CASRNRSLSGANVLTF. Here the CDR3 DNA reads TGTGCCAGTAGGAATAGGAGCCTCTCTGGGGCCAACGTCCTGACTTTC.

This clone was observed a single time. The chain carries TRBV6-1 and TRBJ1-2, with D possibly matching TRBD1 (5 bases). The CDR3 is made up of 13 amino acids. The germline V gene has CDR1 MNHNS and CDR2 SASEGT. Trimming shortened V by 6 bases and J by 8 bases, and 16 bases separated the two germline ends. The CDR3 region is CASSNGGTGGYTF. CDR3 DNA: TGTGCCAGCAGCAACGGGGGGACTGGAGGCTACACCTTC.

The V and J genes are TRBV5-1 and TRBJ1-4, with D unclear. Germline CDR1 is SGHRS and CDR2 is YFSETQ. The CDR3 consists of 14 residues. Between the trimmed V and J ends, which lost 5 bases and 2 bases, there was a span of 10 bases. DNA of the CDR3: TGCGCCAGCAGGGAGGCTGCGACTAATGAAAAACTGTTTTTT. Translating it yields CASREAATNEKLFF. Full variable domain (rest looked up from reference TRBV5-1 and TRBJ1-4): KAGVTQTPRYLIKTRGQQVTLSCSPISGHRSVSWYQQTPGQGLQFLFEYFSETQRNKGNFPGRFSGRQFSNSRSEMNVSTLELGDSALYLCASREAATNEKLFFGSGTQLSVL.

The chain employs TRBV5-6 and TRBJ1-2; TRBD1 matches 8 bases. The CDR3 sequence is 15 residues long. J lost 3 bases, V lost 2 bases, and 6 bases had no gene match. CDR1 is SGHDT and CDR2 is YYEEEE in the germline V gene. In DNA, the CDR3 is TGTGCCAGCAGCTTCACGACAGGGGTGCACTATGGCTACACCTTC. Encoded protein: CASSFTTGVHYGYTF.

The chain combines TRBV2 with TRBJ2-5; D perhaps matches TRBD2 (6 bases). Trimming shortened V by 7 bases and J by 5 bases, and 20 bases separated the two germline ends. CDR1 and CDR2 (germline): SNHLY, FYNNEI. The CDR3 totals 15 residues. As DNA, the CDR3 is TGTGCCAGCAATGGCGGGATAATGTTCACGGAGACCCAGTACTTC. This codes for CASNGGIMFTETQYF.

The DNA of the CDR3 is TGCAGCGTGACACGGGGGCAAGAGACCCAGTACTTC. Its protein is CSVTRGQETQYF. The chain carries TRBV29-1 and TRBJ2-5, with a tentative D call TRBD2 (6 bases). V was trimmed by 6 bases and J by 2 bases, leaving 10 bases between them. CDR3 length equals 12 residues. Germline V gives CDR1 SQVTM, CDR2 ANQGSEA.